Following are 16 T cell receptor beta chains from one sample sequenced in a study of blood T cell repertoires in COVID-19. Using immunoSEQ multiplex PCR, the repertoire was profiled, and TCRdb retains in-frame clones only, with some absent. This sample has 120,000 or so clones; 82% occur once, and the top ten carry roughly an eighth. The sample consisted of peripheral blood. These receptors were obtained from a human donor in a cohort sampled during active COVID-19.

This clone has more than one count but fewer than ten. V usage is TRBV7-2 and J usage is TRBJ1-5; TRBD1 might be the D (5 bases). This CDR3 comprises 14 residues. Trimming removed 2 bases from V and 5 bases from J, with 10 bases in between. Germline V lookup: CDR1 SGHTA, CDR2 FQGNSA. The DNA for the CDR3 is TGTGCCAGCAGCTTAATGGGGGGGGATCAGCCCCAGCATTTT. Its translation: CASSLMGGDQPQHF. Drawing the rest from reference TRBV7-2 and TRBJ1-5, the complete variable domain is GAGVSQSPSNKVTEKGKDVELRCDPISGHTALYWYRQSLGQGLEFLIYFQGNSAPDKSGLPSDRFSAERTGGSVSTLTIQRTQQEDSAVYLCASSLMGGDQPQHFGDGTRLSIL.

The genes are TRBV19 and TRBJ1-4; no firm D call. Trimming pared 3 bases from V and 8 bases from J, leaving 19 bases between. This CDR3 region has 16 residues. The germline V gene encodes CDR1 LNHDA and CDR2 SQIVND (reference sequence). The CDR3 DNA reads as TGTGCCAGTAGTATTTGGGAGGGCCATGATTCCGAAAAACTGTTTTTT. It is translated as CASSIWEGHDSEKLFF.

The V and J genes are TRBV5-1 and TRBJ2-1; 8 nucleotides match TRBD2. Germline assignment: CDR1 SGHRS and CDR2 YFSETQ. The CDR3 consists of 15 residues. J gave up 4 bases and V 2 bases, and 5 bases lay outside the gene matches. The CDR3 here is CASSFRTSTYNEQFF. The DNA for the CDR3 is TGCGCCAGCAGCTTTCGGACTAGCACTTACAATGAGCAGTTCTTC. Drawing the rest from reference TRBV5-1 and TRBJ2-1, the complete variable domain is KAGVTQTPRYLIKTRGQQVTLSCSPISGHRSVSWYQQTPGQGLQFLFEYFSETQRNKGNFPGRFSGRQFSNSRSEMNVSTLELGDSALYLCASSFRTSTYNEQFFGPGTRLTVL.

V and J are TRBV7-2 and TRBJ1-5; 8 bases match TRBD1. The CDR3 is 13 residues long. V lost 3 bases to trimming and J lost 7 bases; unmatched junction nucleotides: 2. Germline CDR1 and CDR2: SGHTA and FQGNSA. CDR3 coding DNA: TGTGCCAGCAGCTTGGACAGGGACCAGCCCCAGCATTTT. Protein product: CASSLDRDQPQHF.

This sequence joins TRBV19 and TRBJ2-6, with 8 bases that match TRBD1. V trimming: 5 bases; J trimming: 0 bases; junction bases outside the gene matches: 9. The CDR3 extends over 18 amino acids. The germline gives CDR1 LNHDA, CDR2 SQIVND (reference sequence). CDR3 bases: TGTGCCAGTAGTCCTGAGGGGACAGGCCTCTCTGGGGCCAACGTCCTGACTTTC. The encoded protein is CASSPEGTGLSGANVLTF.

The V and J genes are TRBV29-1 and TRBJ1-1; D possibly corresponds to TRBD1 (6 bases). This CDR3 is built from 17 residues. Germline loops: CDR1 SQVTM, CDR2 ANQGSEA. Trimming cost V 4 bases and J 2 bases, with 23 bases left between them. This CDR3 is CSVVGGIGGRVNTEAFF. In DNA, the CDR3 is TGCAGCGTTGTGGGAGGGATAGGGGGGCGAGTCAACACTGAAGCTTTCTTT. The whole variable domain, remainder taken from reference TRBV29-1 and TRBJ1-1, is SAVISQKPSRDICQRGTSLTIQCQVDSQVTMMFWYRQQPGQSLTLIATANQGSEATYESGFVIDKFPISRPNLTFSTLTVSNMSPEDSSIYLCSVVGGIGGRVNTEAFFGQGTRLTVV.

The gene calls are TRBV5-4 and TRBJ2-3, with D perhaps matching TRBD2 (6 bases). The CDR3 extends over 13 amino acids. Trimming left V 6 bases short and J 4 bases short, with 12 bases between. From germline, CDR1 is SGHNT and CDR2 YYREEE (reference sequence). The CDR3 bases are TGTGCCAGCACCTGGGGCGGGGCAGATACGCAGTATTTT. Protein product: CASTWGGADTQYF.

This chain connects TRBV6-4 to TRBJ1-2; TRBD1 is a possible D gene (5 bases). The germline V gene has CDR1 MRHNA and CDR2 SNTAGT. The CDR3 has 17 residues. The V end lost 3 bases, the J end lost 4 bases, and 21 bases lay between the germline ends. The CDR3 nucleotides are TGTGCCAGCAGTGAGGACTTCGGGGCTCCGGGGGTCTATGGCTACACCTTC. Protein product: CASSEDFGAPGVYGYTF.

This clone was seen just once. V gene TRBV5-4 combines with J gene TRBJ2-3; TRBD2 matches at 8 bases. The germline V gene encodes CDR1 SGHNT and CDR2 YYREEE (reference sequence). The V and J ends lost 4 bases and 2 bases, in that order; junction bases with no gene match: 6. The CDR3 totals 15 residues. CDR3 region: CASSGGLGVTDTQYF. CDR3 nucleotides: TGTGCCAGCAGCGGGGGACTAGGGGTCACAGATACGCAGTATTTT.

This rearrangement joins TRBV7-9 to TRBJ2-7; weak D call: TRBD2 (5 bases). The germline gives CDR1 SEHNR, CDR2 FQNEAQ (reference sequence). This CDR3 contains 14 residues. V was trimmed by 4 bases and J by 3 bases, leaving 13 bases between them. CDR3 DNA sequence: TGTGCCAGCAGCTCTCCTCCGGAGGACTACGAGCAGTACTTC. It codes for CASSSPPEDYEQYF.

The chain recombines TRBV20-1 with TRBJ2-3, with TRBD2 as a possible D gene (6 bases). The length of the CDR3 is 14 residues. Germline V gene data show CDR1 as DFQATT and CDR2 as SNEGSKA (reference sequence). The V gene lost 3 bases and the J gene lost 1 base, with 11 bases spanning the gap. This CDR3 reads CSASKGTGTDTQYF. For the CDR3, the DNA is TGCAGTGCTAGTAAAGGGACTGGCACAGATACGCAGTATTTT.

The CDR3 nucleotides read TGTGCCAGCAGGCCGGGACAGGCTGGAACGGGCTACACCTTC. Residues: CASRPGQAGTGYTF. The chain has TRBV6-5 and TRBJ1-2; TRBD1 aligns across 8 bases. V lost 6 bases and J lost 8; bases outside the gene matches: 11. Germline V gene data show CDR1 as MNHEY and CDR2 as SVGAGI. This CDR3 contains 14 residues.

The CDR3 protein is CASSPGGWTDTQYF. The CDR3 DNA reads as TGTGCCAGCTCCCCTGGCGGGTGGACAGATACGCAGTATTTT. The V and J genes are TRBV9 and TRBJ2-3; a possible D gene is TRBD2 (5 bases). The V and J ends lost 7 bases and 3 bases respectively, with 15 bases between them. The CDR3 has 14 amino acids. Germline V gives CDR1 SGDLS, CDR2 YYNGEE.

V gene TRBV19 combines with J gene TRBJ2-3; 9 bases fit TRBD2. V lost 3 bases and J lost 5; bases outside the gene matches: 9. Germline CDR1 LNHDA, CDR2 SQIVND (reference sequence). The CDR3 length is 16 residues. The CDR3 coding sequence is TGTGCCAGTAGTATGGCTGAGGCGGGGGGGCTAGATACGCAGTATTTT. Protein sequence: CASSMAEAGGLDTQYF.

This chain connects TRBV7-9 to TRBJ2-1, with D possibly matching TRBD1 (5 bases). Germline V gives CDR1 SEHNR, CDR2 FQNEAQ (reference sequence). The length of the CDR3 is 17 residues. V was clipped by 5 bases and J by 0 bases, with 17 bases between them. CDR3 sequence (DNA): TGTGCCAGCAGCGTAGGTACAGGAAGGGCCTCCTACAATGAGCAGTTCTTC. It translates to CASSVGTGRASYNEQFF. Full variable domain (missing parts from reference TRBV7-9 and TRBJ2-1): DTGVSQNPRHKITKRGQNVTFRCDPISEHNRLYWYRQTLGQGPEFLTYFQNEAQLEKSRLLSDRFSAERPKGSFSTLEIQRTEQGDSAMYLCASSVGTGRASYNEQFFGPGTRLTVL.

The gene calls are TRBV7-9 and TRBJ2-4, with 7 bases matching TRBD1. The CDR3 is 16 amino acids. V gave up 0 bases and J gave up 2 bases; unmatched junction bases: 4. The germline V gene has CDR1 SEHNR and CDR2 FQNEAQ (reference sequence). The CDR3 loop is CASSLAGQTTKNIQYF. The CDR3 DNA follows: TGTGCCAGCAGCTTAGCGGGACAGACTACCAAAAACATTCAGTACTTC.